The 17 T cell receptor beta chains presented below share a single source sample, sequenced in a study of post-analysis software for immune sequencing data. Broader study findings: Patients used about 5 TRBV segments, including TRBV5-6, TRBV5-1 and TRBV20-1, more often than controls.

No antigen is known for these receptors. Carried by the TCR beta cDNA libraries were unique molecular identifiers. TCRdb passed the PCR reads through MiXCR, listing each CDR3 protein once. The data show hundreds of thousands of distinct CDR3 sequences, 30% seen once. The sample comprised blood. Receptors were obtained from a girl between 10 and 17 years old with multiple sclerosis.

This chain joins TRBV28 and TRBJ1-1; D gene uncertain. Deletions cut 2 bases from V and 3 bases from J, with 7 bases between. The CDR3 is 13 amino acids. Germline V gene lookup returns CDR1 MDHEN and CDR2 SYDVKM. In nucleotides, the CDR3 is TGTGCCAGCAGTTTACCCAGTTACACTGAAGCTTTCTTT. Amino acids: CASSLPSYTEAFF. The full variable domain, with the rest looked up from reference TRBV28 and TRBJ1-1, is DVKVTQSSRYLVKRTGEKVFLECVQDMDHENMFWYRQDPGLGLRLIYFSYDVKMKEKGDIPEGYSVSREKKERFSLILESASTNQTSMYLCASSLPSYTEAFFGQGTRLTVV.

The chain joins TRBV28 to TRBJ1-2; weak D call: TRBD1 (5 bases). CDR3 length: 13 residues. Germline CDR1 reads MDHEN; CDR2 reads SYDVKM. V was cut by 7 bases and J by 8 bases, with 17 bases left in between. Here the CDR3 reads CASTGRALGGYTF. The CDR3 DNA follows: TGTGCCAGCACAGGCAGGGCCCTCGGGGGCTACACCTTC.

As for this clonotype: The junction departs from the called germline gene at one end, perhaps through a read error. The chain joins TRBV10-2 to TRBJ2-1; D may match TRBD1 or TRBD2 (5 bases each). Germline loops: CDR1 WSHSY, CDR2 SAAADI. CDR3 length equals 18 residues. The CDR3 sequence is CASRSMGEKGRKVDERFF. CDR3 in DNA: TGCGCCAGCAGGAGCATGGGGGAGAAGGGGCGAAAAGTAGATGAGCGGTTCTTC.

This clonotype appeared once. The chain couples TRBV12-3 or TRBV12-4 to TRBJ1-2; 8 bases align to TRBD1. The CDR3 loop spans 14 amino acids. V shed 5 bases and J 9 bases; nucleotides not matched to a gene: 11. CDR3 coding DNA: TGTGCCAGCAGTACCCGACAGGGGCCTACGAGCTACACCTTC. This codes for CASSTRQGPTSYTF.

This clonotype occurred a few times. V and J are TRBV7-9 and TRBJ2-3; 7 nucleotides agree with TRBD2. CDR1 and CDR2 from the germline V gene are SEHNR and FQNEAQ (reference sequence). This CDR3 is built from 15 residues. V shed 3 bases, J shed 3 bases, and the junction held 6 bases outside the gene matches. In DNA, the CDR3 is TGTGCCAGCAGCTTCGGGGGGAGAAGGACAGATACGCAGTATTTT. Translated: CASSFGGRRTDTQYF. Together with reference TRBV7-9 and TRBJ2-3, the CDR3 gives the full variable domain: DTGVSQNPRHKITKRGQNVTFRCDPISEHNRLYWYRQTLGQGPEFLTYFQNEAQLEKSRLLSDRFSAERPKGSFSTLEIQRTEQGDSAMYLCASSFGGRRTDTQYFGPGTRLTVL.

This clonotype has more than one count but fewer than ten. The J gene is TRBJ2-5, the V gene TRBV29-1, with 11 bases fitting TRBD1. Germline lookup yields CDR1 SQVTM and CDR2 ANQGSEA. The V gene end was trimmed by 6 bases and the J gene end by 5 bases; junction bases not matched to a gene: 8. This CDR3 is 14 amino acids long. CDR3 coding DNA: TGCAGCGTGCGACCGGGACAGGGGGTTGAGACCCAGTACTTC. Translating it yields CSVRPGQGVETQYF.

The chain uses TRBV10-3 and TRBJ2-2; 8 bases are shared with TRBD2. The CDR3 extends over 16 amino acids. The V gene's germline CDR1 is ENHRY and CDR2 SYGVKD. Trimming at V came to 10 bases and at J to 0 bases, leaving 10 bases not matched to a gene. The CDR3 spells CASRRSGSPNTGELFF. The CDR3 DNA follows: TGTGCCAGCAGGAGAAGCGGGAGCCCGAACACCGGGGAGCTGTTTTTT.

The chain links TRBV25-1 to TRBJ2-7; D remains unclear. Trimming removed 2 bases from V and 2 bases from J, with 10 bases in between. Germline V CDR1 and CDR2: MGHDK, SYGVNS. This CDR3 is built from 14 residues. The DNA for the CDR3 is TGTGCCAGCAGTGAAAATTTGCAACCCTACGAGCAGTACTTC. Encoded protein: CASSENLQPYEQYF.

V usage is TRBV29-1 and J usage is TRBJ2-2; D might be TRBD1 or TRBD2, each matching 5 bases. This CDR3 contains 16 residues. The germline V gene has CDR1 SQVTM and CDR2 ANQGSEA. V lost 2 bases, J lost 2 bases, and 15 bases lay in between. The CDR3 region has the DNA TGCAGCGTTGAATCCAGTCGGGGCCCCAACACCGGGGAGCTGTTTTTT. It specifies CSVESSRGPNTGELFF.

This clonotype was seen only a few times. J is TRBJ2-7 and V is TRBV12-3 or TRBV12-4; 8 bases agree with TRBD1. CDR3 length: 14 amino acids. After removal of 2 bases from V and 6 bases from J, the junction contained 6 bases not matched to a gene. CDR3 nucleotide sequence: TGTGCCAGCAGTTTACGACAGGGGCAGGGCGAGCAGTACTTC. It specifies CASSLRQGQGEQYF.

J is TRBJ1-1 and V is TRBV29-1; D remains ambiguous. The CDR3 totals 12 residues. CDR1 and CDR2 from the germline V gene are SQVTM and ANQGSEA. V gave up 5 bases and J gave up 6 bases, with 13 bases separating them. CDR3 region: CSVKAVAAEAFF. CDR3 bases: TGCAGCGTTAAGGCAGTTGCCGCTGAAGCTTTCTTT.

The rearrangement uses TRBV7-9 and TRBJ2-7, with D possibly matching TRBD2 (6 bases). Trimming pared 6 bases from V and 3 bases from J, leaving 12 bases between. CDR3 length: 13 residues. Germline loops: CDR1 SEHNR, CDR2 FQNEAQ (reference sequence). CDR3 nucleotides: TGTGCCAGCAGAGAAAAGGGAGGCTACGAGCAGTACTTC. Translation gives CASREKGGYEQYF.

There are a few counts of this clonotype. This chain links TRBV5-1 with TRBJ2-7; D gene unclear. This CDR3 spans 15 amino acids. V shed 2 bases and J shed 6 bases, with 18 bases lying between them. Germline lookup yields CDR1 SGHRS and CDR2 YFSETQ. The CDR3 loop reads CASSFAQLGMGEQYF. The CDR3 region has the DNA TGCGCCAGCAGCTTCGCCCAACTGGGGATGGGCGAGCAGTACTTC.

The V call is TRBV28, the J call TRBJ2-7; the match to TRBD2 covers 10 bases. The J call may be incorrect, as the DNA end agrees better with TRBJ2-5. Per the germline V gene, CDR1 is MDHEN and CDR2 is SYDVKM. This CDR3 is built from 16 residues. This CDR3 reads CASSPSGGWRGETQYF. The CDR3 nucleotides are TGTGCCAGCAGTCCTAGCGGGGGTTGGAGGGGAGAGACCCAGTACTTC.

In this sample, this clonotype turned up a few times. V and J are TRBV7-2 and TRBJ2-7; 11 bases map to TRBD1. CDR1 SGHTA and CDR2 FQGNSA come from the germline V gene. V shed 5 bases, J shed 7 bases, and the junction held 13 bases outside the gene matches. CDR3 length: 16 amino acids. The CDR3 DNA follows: TGTGCCAGCAGCCCTTTTGGACAGGGGGCGGATCTGGAGCAGTACTTC. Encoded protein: CASSPFGQGADLEQYF. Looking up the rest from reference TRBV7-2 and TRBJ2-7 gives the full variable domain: GAGVSQSPSNKVTEKGKDVELRCDPISGHTALYWYRQSLGQGLEFLIYFQGNSAPDKSGLPSDRFSAERTGGSVSTLTIQRTQQEDSAVYLCASSPFGQGADLEQYFGPGTRLTVT.

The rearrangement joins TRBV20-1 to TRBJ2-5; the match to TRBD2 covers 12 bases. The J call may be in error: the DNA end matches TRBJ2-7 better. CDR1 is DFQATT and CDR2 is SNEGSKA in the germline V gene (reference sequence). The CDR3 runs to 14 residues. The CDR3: CSASSGRALDEQYF. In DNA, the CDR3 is TGCAGTGCTTCTAGCGGGAGGGCGTTAGACGAGCAGTACTTC.

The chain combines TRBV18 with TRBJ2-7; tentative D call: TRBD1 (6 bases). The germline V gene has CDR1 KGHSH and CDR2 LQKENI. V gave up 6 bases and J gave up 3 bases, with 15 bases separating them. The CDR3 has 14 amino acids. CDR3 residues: CASSKGQKDYEQYF. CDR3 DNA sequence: TGTGCCAGCTCGAAGGGACAAAAAGACTACGAGCAGTACTTC.